The sample holds many counts of the clone carrying this T cell receptor beta chain. A volume of about 5.5 milliliters of peripheral blood was collected by draw at each of two time points. From genomic DNA, two-round multiplex PCR was used to amplify TCR beta CDR3. Each TRBV and TRBJ gene had its own primer in the first PCR round. TCRdb reprocessed the multiplex PCR reads with MiXCR, giving one entry per CDR3 protein. The sample contains about 19,000 distinct CDR3 sequences, around half of which appear only once. The data stem from a study of prognosis after radiotherapy for stage I lung cancer. In the study overall: All of the enrolled patients had stage I non-small cell lung cancer, and they joined between April 2018 and 2019.

Per the germline V gene, CDR1 is DFQATT and CDR2 is SNEGSKA (reference sequence). The CDR3 contains 14 residues. V was pared by 4 bases and J by 0 bases, with 10 bases between. The chain links TRBV20-1 to TRBJ1-3; a weak D match, TRBD1 (6 bases). The sequencing used PBMCs, collected before or after stereotactic body radiation therapy (not recorded which). The TCR comes from a donor at least 50 years old with non-small cell lung cancer. CDR3 amino acids: CSATTGSSGNTIYF. As DNA, the CDR3 is TGCAGTGCTACTACAGGGAGCTCTGGAAACACCATATATTTT.